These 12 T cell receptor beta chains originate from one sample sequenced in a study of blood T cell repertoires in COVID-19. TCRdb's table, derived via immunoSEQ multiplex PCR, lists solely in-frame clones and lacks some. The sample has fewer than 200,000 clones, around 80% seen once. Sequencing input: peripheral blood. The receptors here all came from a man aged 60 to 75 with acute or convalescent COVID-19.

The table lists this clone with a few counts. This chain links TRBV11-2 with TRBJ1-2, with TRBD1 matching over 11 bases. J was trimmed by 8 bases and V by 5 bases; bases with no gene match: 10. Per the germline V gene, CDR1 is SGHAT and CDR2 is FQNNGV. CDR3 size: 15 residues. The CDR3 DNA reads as TGTGCCAGCAGCGCCGGGACAGGGGGATTAAGAGGCTACACCTTC. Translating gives CASSAGTGGLRGYTF.

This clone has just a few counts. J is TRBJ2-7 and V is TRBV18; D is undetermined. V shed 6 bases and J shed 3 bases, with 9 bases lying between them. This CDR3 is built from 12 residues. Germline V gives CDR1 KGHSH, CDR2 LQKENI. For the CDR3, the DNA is TGTGCCAGCTCGTATCAGAACTACGAGCAGTACTTC. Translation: CASSYQNYEQYF.

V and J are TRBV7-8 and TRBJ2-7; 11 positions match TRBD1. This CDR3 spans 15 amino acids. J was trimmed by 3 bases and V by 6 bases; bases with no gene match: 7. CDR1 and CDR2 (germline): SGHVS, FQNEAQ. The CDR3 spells CASSNRTGGLYEQYF. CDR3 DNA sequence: TGTGCCAGCAGTAACCGGACAGGGGGCCTCTACGAGCAGTACTTC.

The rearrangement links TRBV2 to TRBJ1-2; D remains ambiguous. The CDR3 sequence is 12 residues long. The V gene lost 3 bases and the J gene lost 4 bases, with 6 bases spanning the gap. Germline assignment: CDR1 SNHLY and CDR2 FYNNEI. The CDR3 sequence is CASSDILYGYTF. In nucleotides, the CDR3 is TGTGCCAGCAGTGATATACTCTATGGCTACACCTTC.

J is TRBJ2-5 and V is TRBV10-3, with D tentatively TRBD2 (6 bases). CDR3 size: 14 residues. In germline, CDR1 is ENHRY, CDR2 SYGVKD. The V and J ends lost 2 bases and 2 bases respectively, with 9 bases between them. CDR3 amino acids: CAISESGRQETQYF. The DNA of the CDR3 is TGTGCCATCAGTGAGAGCGGGCGGCAAGAGACCCAGTACTTC.

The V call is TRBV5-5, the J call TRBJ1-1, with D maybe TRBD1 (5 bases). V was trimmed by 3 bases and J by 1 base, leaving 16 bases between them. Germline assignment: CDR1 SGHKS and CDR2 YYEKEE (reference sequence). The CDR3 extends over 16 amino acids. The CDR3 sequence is CASSSLQGPANTEAFF. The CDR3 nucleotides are TGTGCCAGCAGCTCACTGCAGGGTCCTGCGAACACTGAAGCTTTCTTT.

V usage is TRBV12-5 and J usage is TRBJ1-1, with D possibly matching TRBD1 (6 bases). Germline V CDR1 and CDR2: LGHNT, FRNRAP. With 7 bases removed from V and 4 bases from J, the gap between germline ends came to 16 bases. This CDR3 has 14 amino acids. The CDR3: CASAWGGASTEAFF. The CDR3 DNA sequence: TGTGCTAGTGCCTGGGGGGGGGCGAGCACTGAAGCTTTCTTT. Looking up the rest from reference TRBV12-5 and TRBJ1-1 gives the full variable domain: DARVTQTPRHKVTEMGQEVTMRCQPILGHNTVFWYRQTMMQGLELLAYFRNRAPLDDSGMPKDRFSAEMPDATLATLKIQPSEPRDSAVYFCASAWGGASTEAFFGQGTRLTVV.

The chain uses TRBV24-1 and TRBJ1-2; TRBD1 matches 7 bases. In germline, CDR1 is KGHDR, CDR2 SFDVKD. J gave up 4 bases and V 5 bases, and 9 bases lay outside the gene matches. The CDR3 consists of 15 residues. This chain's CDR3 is CATSVYQGDGYGYTF. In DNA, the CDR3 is TGTGCCACCAGTGTATATCAGGGGGACGGCTATGGCTACACCTTC.

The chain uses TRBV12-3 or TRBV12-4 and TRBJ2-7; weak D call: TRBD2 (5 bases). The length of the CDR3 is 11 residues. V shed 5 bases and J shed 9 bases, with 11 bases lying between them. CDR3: CASSEGSGQYF. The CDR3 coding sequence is TGTGCCAGCAGTGAAGGGAGCGGGCAGTACTTC.

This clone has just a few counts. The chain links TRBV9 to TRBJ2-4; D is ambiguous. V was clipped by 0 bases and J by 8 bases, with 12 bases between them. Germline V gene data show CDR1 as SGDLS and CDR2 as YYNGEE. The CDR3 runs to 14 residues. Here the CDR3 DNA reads TGTGCCAGCAGCGTAGGGTCCGGGTTGGACATTCAGTACTTC. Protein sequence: CASSVGSGLDIQYF. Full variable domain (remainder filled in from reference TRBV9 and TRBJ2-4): DSGVTQTPKHLITATGQRVTLRCSPRSGDLSVYWYQQSLDQGLQFLIQYYNGEERAKGNILERFSAQQFPDLHSELNLSSLELGDSALYFCASSVGSGLDIQYFGAGTRLSVL.

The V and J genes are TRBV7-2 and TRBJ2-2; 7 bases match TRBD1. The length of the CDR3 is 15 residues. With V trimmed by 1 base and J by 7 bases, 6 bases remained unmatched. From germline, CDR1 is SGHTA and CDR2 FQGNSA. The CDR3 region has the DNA TGTGCCAGCAGCTTAGGAGGGGGCGCGGGCGGGGAGCTGTTTTTT. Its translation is CASSLGGGAGGELFF.

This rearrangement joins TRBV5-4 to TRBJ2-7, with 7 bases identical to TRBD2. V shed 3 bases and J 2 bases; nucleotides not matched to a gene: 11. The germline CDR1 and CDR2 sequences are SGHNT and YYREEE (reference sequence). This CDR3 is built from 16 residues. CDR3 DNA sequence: TGTGCCAGCAGCTACCTAAGCGGGGTTTCTACCTACGAGCAGTACTTC. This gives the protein CASSYLSGVSTYEQYF.